A single sample is the source of the 30 T cell receptor beta chains below, sequenced in a study of T cell responses to AZD1222 COVID-19 vaccine. The assay was immunoSEQ multiplex PCR, and TCRdb's table has in-frame clones only and misses some. Altogether 57,000 or so clones are present, 81% being singletons, with the ten largest covering roughly 25%. The sample in question was peripheral blood, obtained 28 days after the second AZD1222 dose. The origin of the receptors is an adult who received the AZD1222 COVID-19 vaccine.

The chain employs TRBV11-2 and TRBJ2-7; 8 positions agree with TRBD1. Germline CDR1 reads SGHAT; CDR2 reads FQNNGV. The length of the CDR3 is 15 residues. Unmatched junction bases numbered 9, after V lost 1 base and J lost 7 bases. The CDR3 region is CASSLAGTGQGEQYF. The CDR3 DNA reads TGTGCCAGCAGCTTAGCTGGGACAGGCCAAGGGGAGCAGTACTTC.

In its sample, this clone was seen a few times. The chain couples TRBV5-4 to TRBJ2-7; D is perhaps TRBD1 or TRBD2 (6 bases each). Looked up from germline, CDR1 is SGHNT and CDR2 is YYREEE (reference sequence). The CDR3 is 15 residues long. The V and J ends lost 0 bases and 1 base respectively, with 11 bases between them. Here the CDR3 DNA reads TGTGCCAGCAGCTTGGGGGGGGCACGGTCCTACGAGCAGTACTTC. Translated: CASSLGGARSYEQYF.

The V call is TRBV14, the J call TRBJ2-5; 7 nucleotides line up with TRBD1. The junction had 3 bases not matched to a gene; V was cut back by 4 bases and J by 4 bases. CDR3 length equals 13 residues. Germline-derived CDR1 and CDR2 are SGHDN and FVKESK. The CDR3 protein is CASSPTGRETQYF. The CDR3 DNA is TGTGCCAGCAGCCCGACAGGGAGAGAGACCCAGTACTTC.

The chain carries TRBV5-6 and TRBJ2-5; weak D call: TRBD1 (6 bases). This CDR3 has 16 amino acids. The V end was cut by 2 bases, the J end by 0 bases, with 14 bases between. The germline gives CDR1 SGHDT, CDR2 YYEEEE. The CDR3 region has the DNA TGTGCCAGCAGCTTCCTGGACAGACCGTACCAAGAGACCCAGTACTTC. Translated, it gives CASSFLDRPYQETQYF.

The rearrangement joins TRBV4-2 to TRBJ2-2; the D gene is possibly TRBD1 (5 bases). There are 15 residues in the CDR3. The V gene lost 7 bases and the J gene lost 4 bases, with 16 bases spanning the gap. The germline V gene has CDR1 LGHNA and CDR2 YNFKEQ. The CDR3 here is CASKPQGGVTGELFF. The CDR3 DNA is TGTGCCAGCAAACCCCAGGGTGGGGTCACCGGGGAGCTGTTTTTT.

Only one count was recorded for this clone. The gene calls are TRBV28 and TRBJ2-7, with D uncertain. V was cut by 4 bases and J by 4 bases, with 14 bases left in between. CDR1 is MDHEN, CDR2 SYDVKM, per germline. The CDR3 extends over 14 amino acids. The CDR3 protein is CASSSGPSRYEQYF. The DNA for the CDR3 is TGTGCCAGCAGTTCCGGACCGAGCCGGTACGAGCAGTACTTC.

This rearrangement joins TRBV27 to TRBJ2-7; 8 bases map to TRBD2. This CDR3 spans 13 amino acids. With V trimmed by 3 bases and J by 8 bases, 6 bases remained unmatched. The germline V gene encodes CDR1 MNHEY and CDR2 SMNVEV (reference sequence). CDR3 residues: CASSFSGGRQQYF. The CDR3 DNA sequence: TGTGCCAGCAGTTTCAGCGGGGGCCGCCAGCAGTACTTC.

The chain is built from TRBV12-5 and TRBJ2-3; TRBD2 matches at 8 bases. The CDR3 covers 17 residues. Germline-derived CDR1 and CDR2 are LGHNT and FRNRAP. Trimming cost V 0 bases and J 0 bases; bases outside gene matches: 5. CDR3: CASGLVLSGTSTDTQYF. The CDR3 nucleotides read TGTGCTAGTGGTTTGGTACTTAGCGGGACTAGCACAGATACGCAGTATTTT.

The V call is TRBV20-1, the J call TRBJ1-2; perhaps TRBD1 as D (6 bases). Germline V gene sequence: CDR1 DFQATT, CDR2 SNEGSKA (reference sequence). The CDR3 loop spans 11 amino acids. This chain's CDR3 is CSSGAHQGYTF. The CDR3 coding sequence is TGCAGCTCAGGGGCCCATCAGGGCTACACCTTC.

The chain links TRBV19 to TRBJ2-2, with 8 bases that match TRBD2. The CDR3 is 14 residues long. Germline-derived CDR1 and CDR2 are LNHDA and SQIVND (reference sequence). Trimming took 3 bases from V and 7 from J; bases not matched to a gene: 4. CDR3 region: CASSMGLVVGELFF. The CDR3, as DNA: TGTGCCAGTAGTATGGGACTAGTTGTCGGGGAGCTGTTTTTT.

This clone was seen more than once but under ten times. The CDR3 protein is CASRTSGGNSYEQYF. The CDR3 DNA reads as TGTGCCAGCAGGACCTCCGGCGGGAATTCCTACGAGCAGTACTTC. This chain joins TRBV6-6 and TRBJ2-7, with a possible D match to TRBD2 (6 bases). V lost 6 bases, J lost 1 base, and 16 bases lay in between. This CDR3 has 15 amino acids. Germline CDR1 is MNHNY and CDR2 is SVGAGI (reference sequence).

V usage is TRBV4-2 and J usage is TRBJ2-1; D remains ambiguous. The CDR3 contains 15 residues. The V end lost 0 bases, the J end lost 0 bases, and 6 bases lay between the germline ends. Germline CDR1 LGHNA, CDR2 YNFKEQ. The CDR3 sequence is CASSQDLSSYNEQFF. The CDR3 coding sequence is TGTGCCAGCAGCCAAGACTTAAGCTCCTACAATGAGCAGTTCTTC.

The chain recombines TRBV7-2 with TRBJ2-4; maybe TRBD1 (6 bases). CDR1 and CDR2 (germline): SGHTA, FQGNSA. The V and J ends lost 4 bases and 0 bases respectively, with 16 bases between them. The CDR3 runs 17 residues. Here the CDR3 DNA reads TGTGCCAGCAGCTCTAGACAGGACCTAGGAGCCAAAAACATTCAGTACTTC. Amino acid sequence: CASSSRQDLGAKNIQYF.

This sequence joins TRBV7-2 and TRBJ2-7; D is unresolved. Germline CDR1 is SGHTA and CDR2 is FQGNSA. This CDR3 is built from 15 residues. The V gene lost 2 bases and the J gene lost 7 bases, with 18 bases spanning the gap. CDR3: CASSLRPDGSPEQYF. CDR3 coding DNA: TGTGCCAGCAGCTTAAGGCCGGACGGCTCCCCAGAGCAGTACTTC.

The chain links TRBV2 to TRBJ2-1; 8 nucleotides agree with TRBD2. Losses at the gene ends were 0 bases for V and 8 bases for J; bases not matched to a gene: 12. Per germline, CDR1 SNHLY and CDR2 FYNNEI. This CDR3 comprises 17 residues. CDR3 amino acids: CASSEALQRELRHEQFF. The CDR3 coding sequence is TGTGCCAGCAGTGAAGCTCTCCAGCGGGAGCTTCGGCATGAGCAGTTCTTC.

The chain has TRBV5-1 and TRBJ1-2, with TRBD1 as a possible D gene (6 bases). The CDR3 length is 17 residues. V lost 3 bases to trimming and J lost 4 bases, with 22 bases between them. Per germline, CDR1 SGHRS and CDR2 YFSETQ. Here the CDR3 reads CASSWATGANQGYGYTF. As DNA, the CDR3 is TGCGCCAGCAGCTGGGCGACAGGAGCTAACCAGGGCTATGGCTACACCTTC.

The chain combines TRBV19 with TRBJ2-7; 7 positions match TRBD1. After removal of 5 bases from V and 2 bases from J, the junction contained 6 bases not matched to a gene. The CDR3 loop spans 14 amino acids. CDR1 and CDR2 from the germline V gene are LNHDA and SQIVND (reference sequence). As DNA, the CDR3 is TGTGCCAGTAGTTCATACAGGGGAACCTACGAGCAGTACTTC. This translates into CASSSYRGTYEQYF.

The chain carries TRBV7-7 and TRBJ2-7, with a tentative D call TRBD1 (5 bases). Trimming removed 0 bases at V and 4 bases at J, with 19 bases between. CDR3 length: 17 residues. Germline values: CDR1 SSHAT, CDR2 FNYEAQ (reference sequence). CDR3 protein: CASSLAGVDRRLYEQYF. CDR3 in DNA: TGTGCCAGCAGCTTAGCGGGCGTTGACAGAAGACTTTACGAGCAGTACTTC.

The chain couples TRBV25-1 to TRBJ1-3; possibly TRBD1 for D (6 bases). The V and J ends lost 2 bases and 0 bases respectively, with 8 bases between them. The CDR3 is made up of 15 amino acids. The V gene's germline CDR1 is MGHDK and CDR2 SYGVNS. For the CDR3, the DNA is TGTGCCAGCAGTGAAGGGACAAGCTCTGGAAACACCATATATTTT. Residues: CASSEGTSSGNTIYF.

A single count supports this clone. This chain links TRBV4-2 with TRBJ2-3; D ambiguous. CDR1 is LGHNA and CDR2 is YNFKEQ in the germline V gene. The CDR3 has 18 amino acids. Between the trimmed V and J ends, which lost 0 bases and 5 bases, there was a span of 21 bases. This chain's CDR3 is CASSQDYGGKTKGDTQYF. CDR3 bases: TGTGCCAGCAGCCAAGATTATGGCGGAAAGACAAAGGGAGATACGCAGTATTTT.

The chain recombines TRBV27 with TRBJ2-7; the match to TRBD2 covers 11 bases. This CDR3 has 15 residues. Trimming took 5 bases from V and 3 from J; bases not matched to a gene: 6. Per the germline V gene, CDR1 is MNHEY and CDR2 is SMNVEV (reference sequence). The CDR3 region has the DNA TGTGCCAGCAGTCCGTTAGCGGGAGGGATCTACGAGCAGTACTTC. It is translated as CASSPLAGGIYEQYF.

The chain recombines TRBV12-3 or TRBV12-4 with TRBJ1-1; D gene unclear. The V and J ends lost 2 bases and 6 bases respectively, with 10 bases between them. This CDR3 contains 13 residues. CDR3: CASSLTGTAEAFF. CDR3 nucleotide sequence: TGTGCCAGCAGTTTAACGGGTACGGCTGAAGCTTTCTTT.

This clone was counted a few times. This rearrangement joins TRBV27 to TRBJ2-1; TRBD2 matches at 16 bases. CDR1 and CDR2 from the germline V gene are MNHEY and SMNVEV (reference sequence). With 2 bases clipped from V and 7 bases from J, the junction kept 11 bases outside the gene matches. This CDR3 is 19 amino acids long. This CDR3 reads CASSLQSGLAGGPRNEQFF. The CDR3 DNA sequence: TGTGCCAGCAGTTTACAGTCGGGACTAGCGGGAGGGCCGCGGAATGAGCAGTTCTTC.

The CDR3 nucleotides read TGCGCCAGCAGCTCCTTTAGCGGGAGGGCCCACAATGAGCAGTTCTTC. This encodes CASSSFSGRAHNEQFF. The chain recombines TRBV5-1 with TRBJ2-1; 11 nucleotides match TRBD2. V shed 3 bases, J shed 5 bases, and the junction held 7 bases outside the gene matches. CDR3 length: 16 amino acids. Germline-derived CDR1 and CDR2 are SGHRS and YFSETQ.

The chain joins TRBV7-9 to TRBJ1-5, with TRBD1 matching over 7 bases. The germline gives CDR1 SEHNR, CDR2 FQNEAQ (reference sequence). J was trimmed by 1 base and V by 1 base; bases with no gene match: 7. This CDR3 contains 17 residues. CDR3 nucleotide sequence: TGTGCCAGCAGCTTAGGCGTTGGGGGACAGAGCAATCAGCCCCAGCATTTT. This sequence encodes CASSLGVGGQSNQPQHF.

This clone has just one count. The chain carries TRBV6-6 and TRBJ2-7; tentatively, D is TRBD1 (6 bases). The CDR3 spans 15 residues. The V end was cut by 5 bases, the J end by 4 bases, with 18 bases between. Germline V lookup: CDR1 MNHNY, CDR2 SVGAGI (reference sequence). The CDR3 DNA reads as TGTGCCAGCAGTCCCCGGCAGGGGATAAAATACGAGCAGTACTTC. Encoded protein: CASSPRQGIKYEQYF.

This clone was picked up one time. The rearrangement uses TRBV27 and TRBJ2-5, with TRBD2 as a possible D gene (6 bases). Trimming took 6 bases from V and 2 from J, leaving 13 bases between them. CDR1 and CDR2 from the germline V gene are MNHEY and SMNVEV (reference sequence). The CDR3 extends over 14 amino acids. CDR3 sequence reads: CASRGLAVQETQYF. DNA for the CDR3: TGTGCCAGCAGAGGATTAGCGGTACAAGAGACCCAGTACTTC.

J is TRBJ2-7 and V is TRBV5-1; tentative D call: TRBD1 (5 bases). Per the germline V gene, CDR1 is SGHRS and CDR2 is YFSETQ. V shed 0 bases and J shed 3 bases, with 7 bases lying between them. There are 13 residues in the CDR3. The CDR3 region is CASSLAGYYEQYF. The CDR3 DNA reads as TGCGCCAGCAGCTTGGCAGGGTACTACGAGCAGTACTTC.

The chain is built from TRBV2 and TRBJ2-5, with D perhaps TRBD1 or TRBD2 (5 bases each). The CDR3 totals 13 residues. Germline-derived CDR1 and CDR2 are SNHLY and FYNNEI. The germline V and J ends were trimmed by 11 bases and 2 bases, with 15 bases remaining between them. DNA for the CDR3: TGTGCCGGCAAACGGGACGGACAAGAGACCCAGTACTTC. Its protein product is CAGKRDGQETQYF.

This rearrangement joins TRBV5-1 to TRBJ2-3; the D gene is possibly TRBD1 (5 bases). The germline V gene has CDR1 SGHRS and CDR2 YFSETQ. V lost 0 bases and J 3 bases, leaving 11 bases between the germline ends. The CDR3 runs 15 residues. This CDR3 reads CASSLGRGVTDTQYF. CDR3 nucleotides: TGCGCCAGCAGCTTGGGTAGGGGCGTTACAGATACGCAGTATTTT. Filled out from reference TRBV5-1 and TRBJ2-3, the complete variable domain reads KAGVTQTPRYLIKTRGQQVTLSCSPISGHRSVSWYQQTPGQGLQFLFEYFSETQRNKGNFPGRFSGRQFSNSRSEMNVSTLELGDSALYLCASSLGRGVTDTQYFGPGTRLTVL.